Below are 29 T cell receptor beta chains sequenced from a single sample in a study of blood T cells in healthy people across ages. The second PCR ran roughly 7 to 12 cycles with a sample-barcoded 5' primer and J-beta primers. MiXCR, run by TCRdb on the 5' RACE reads, gives a single entry per CDR3 protein. The sample carries around 500,000 distinct CDR3 sequences, about 29% recorded once. The data were also submitted as part of a second study, on T cells of mothers and their children.

The sample consisted of blood. All receptors derive from a boy between 2 and 10 years old in good health.

The chain couples TRBV20-1 to TRBJ1-1; D call uncertain. V lost 5 bases, J lost 0 bases, and 7 bases lay in between. In germline, CDR1 is DFQATT, CDR2 SNEGSKA (reference sequence). The CDR3 has 12 residues. CDR3 in amino acids: CSAEEMNTEAFF. The CDR3 DNA follows: TGCAGTGCTGAAGAGATGAACACTGAAGCTTTCTTT.

In this sample, this clonotype turned up a few times. The chain carries TRBV4-1 and TRBJ2-7; possibly TRBD1 or TRBD2 for D (6 bases each). Germline lookup yields CDR1 MGHRA and CDR2 YSYEKL. The CDR3 extends over 15 amino acids. Trimming pared 3 bases from V and 6 bases from J, leaving 18 bases between. The CDR3 DNA reads TGCGCCAGCAGCCACCTTCTGAGGGGGGCCAGCGAGCAGTACTTC. Translation gives CASSHLLRGASEQYF.

This chain connects TRBV7-9 to TRBJ2-2; D is unclear. Germline assignment: CDR1 SEHNR and CDR2 FQNEAQ (reference sequence). The CDR3 is 16 residues long. V was clipped by 6 bases and J by 10 bases, with 24 bases between them. CDR3 in DNA: TGTGCCAGCAGTCCCTTTGCAAGACGGAAGATGGCGGAGCTGTTTTTT. This translates into CASSPFARRKMAELFF.

This clonotype occurred a few times. J is TRBJ1-1 and V is TRBV14; D is possibly TRBD1 (6 bases). The CDR3 has 12 amino acids. In germline, CDR1 is SGHDN, CDR2 FVKESK. V was trimmed by 6 bases and J by 5 bases, leaving 10 bases between them. The CDR3 reads CASSQQGTEAFF. CDR3 nucleotides: TGTGCCAGCAGTCAACAGGGAACTGAAGCTTTCTTT.

This clonotype was observed at least ten times. V is TRBV7-8 and J is TRBJ2-5; 10 bases align to TRBD2. The germline CDR1 and CDR2 sequences are SGHVS and FQNEAQ. V lost 5 bases and J lost 5; bases outside the gene matches: 14. This CDR3 has 17 amino acids. The CDR3 DNA follows: TGTGCCAGCAGCGAGATGGGTAGCGGGGGGCTACGGGAGACCCAGTACTTC. Translated, it gives CASSEMGSGGLRETQYF. Looking up the rest from reference TRBV7-8 and TRBJ2-5 gives the full variable domain: GAGVSQSPRYKVAKRGQDVALRCDPISGHVSLFWYQQALGQGPEFLTYFQNEAQLDKSGLPSDRFFAERPEGSVSTLKIQRTQQEDSAVYLCASSEMGSGGLRETQYFGPGTRLLVL.

The V call is TRBV7-6, the J call TRBJ2-3; D remains ambiguous. Germline V gives CDR1 SGHVS, CDR2 FNYEAQ. Trimming cost V 1 base and J 2 bases, with 7 bases left between them. The CDR3 length is 14 residues. The chain's CDR3 is CASSLEATTDTQYF. CDR3 bases: TGTGCCAGCAGCTTAGAGGCTACCACAGATACGCAGTATTTT.

V gene TRBV15 combines with J gene TRBJ2-4, with 8 bases aligning to TRBD1. The CDR3 consists of 16 residues. V shed 0 bases, J shed 8 bases, and the junction held 9 bases outside the gene matches. Germline values: CDR1 LNHNV, CDR2 YYDKDF (reference sequence). The CDR3 sequence: CATSRDPGGGFHIQYF. As DNA, the CDR3 is TGTGCCACCAGCAGAGATCCAGGGGGCGGATTTCACATTCAGTACTTC.

This clonotype was seen a few times. The V and J genes are TRBV11-1 and TRBJ2-5, with TRBD2 matching 7 bases. Trimming cost V 5 bases and J 0 bases; bases outside gene matches: 9. Germline lookup yields CDR1 SGHAT and CDR2 FQDESV (reference sequence). The CDR3 is made up of 16 amino acids. CDR3 region: CASSELGGSYQETQYF. CDR3 nucleotide sequence: TGTGCCAGCAGCGAACTGGGGGGGTCCTACCAAGAGACCCAGTACTTC.

This clonotype was counted only a few times. The CDR3 here is CASSRGQGTEQYF. The CDR3 DNA reads as TGTGCCAGCAGCCGAGGACAGGGGACCGAGCAGTACTTC. The rearrangement links TRBV14 to TRBJ2-7, with 9 bases matching TRBD1. The CDR3 is 13 amino acids. V gave up 4 bases and J gave up 6 bases; unmatched junction bases: 4. Germline-derived CDR1 and CDR2 are SGHDN and FVKESK.

The gene calls are TRBV20-1 and TRBJ2-1, with TRBD2 identical over 15 bases. CDR3 length equals 18 residues. The trim removed 1 base at V and 2 bases at J, leaving 6 bases unmatched. CDR1 and CDR2 (germline): DFQATT, SNEGSKA (reference sequence). CDR3 residues: CSARGGLAGGPPYNEQFF. Here the CDR3 DNA reads TGCAGTGCTAGAGGGGGACTAGCGGGGGGCCCACCCTACAATGAGCAGTTCTTC.

The sample holds one count of this clonotype. The chain employs TRBV29-1 and TRBJ1-4; D gene uncertain. The V gene's germline CDR1 is SQVTM and CDR2 ANQGSEA. V lost 2 bases and J 6 bases, leaving 7 bases between the germline ends. The CDR3 contains 12 residues. In DNA, the CDR3 is TGCAGCGTTGAAAAGGCGGATGAAAAACTGTTTTTT. Protein: CSVEKADEKLFF.

This chain links TRBV7-9 with TRBJ1-2, with TRBD1 identical over 8 bases. The ends lost 5 bases at V and 8 bases at J; junction bases unmatched: 10. This CDR3 contains 14 residues. Germline assignment: CDR1 SEHNR and CDR2 FQNEAQ (reference sequence). DNA of the CDR3: TGTGCCAGCAGCGCGTACCAGGGGGCGCGGGGCTACACCTTC. Its translation is CASSAYQGARGYTF.

The CDR3 is CASSGIREMSTDTQYF. For the CDR3, the DNA is TGTGCCAGCAGTGGGATCAGGGAGATGTCCACAGATACGCAGTATTTT. V is TRBV28 and J is TRBJ2-3; D may be TRBD1 or TRBD2 (5 bases each). The CDR3 runs to 16 residues. The V end lost 5 bases, the J end lost 2 bases, and 17 bases lay between the germline ends. The germline V gene encodes CDR1 MDHEN and CDR2 SYDVKM.

This chain links TRBV13 with TRBJ2-5; 12 bases fit TRBD2. CDR1 and CDR2 from the germline V gene are PRHDT and FYEKMQ (reference sequence). The trim removed 2 bases at V and 3 bases at J, leaving 4 bases unmatched. This CDR3 comprises 16 residues. The CDR3 region has the DNA TGTGCCAGCAGCTTAAGGACTAGCGGGGTGGAAGAGACCCAGTACTTC. Amino acids: CASSLRTSGVEETQYF.

The chain joins TRBV18 to TRBJ2-5; D is undetermined. The germline gives CDR1 KGHSH, CDR2 LQKENI. The V end lost 0 bases, the J end lost 0 bases, and 5 bases lay between the germline ends. CDR3 size: 14 residues. In DNA, the CDR3 is TGTGCCAGCTCACCACCGTTTAACCAAGAGACCCAGTACTTC. This translates into CASSPPFNQETQYF.

Only a few counts were recorded for this clonotype. The rearrangement links TRBV12-5 to TRBJ1-4; 7 bases line up with TRBD1. This CDR3 is 14 amino acids long. Losses at the gene ends were 4 bases for V and 8 bases for J; bases not matched to a gene: 7. Germline loops: CDR1 LGHNT, CDR2 FRNRAP. CDR3 sequence: CASGSTGHKEKLFF. In DNA form, the CDR3 reads TGTGCTAGTGGTTCGACAGGGCACAAGGAAAAACTGTTTTTT.

This clonotype occurred a few times. V usage is TRBV5-1 and J usage is TRBJ2-5, with TRBD2 matching 12 bases. J was trimmed by 0 bases and V by 1 base; bases with no gene match: 16. Germline V lookup: CDR1 SGHRS, CDR2 YFSETQ. The CDR3 totals 21 residues. CDR3 loop: CASSLRLAGGTQFLYQETQYF. DNA for the CDR3: TGCGCCAGCAGCTTGAGGCTAGCGGGAGGGACCCAATTCCTGTACCAAGAGACCCAGTACTTC.

V gene TRBV5-1 combines with J gene TRBJ1-2; 8 bases map to TRBD1. Germline-derived CDR1 and CDR2 are SGHRS and YFSETQ. The CDR3 runs 16 residues. Trimming cost V 4 bases and J 3 bases; bases outside gene matches: 11. The CDR3 nucleotides are TGCGCCAGCAGCCCCGGGACAGGCCATGGAGACTATGGCTACACCTTC. The encoded protein is CASSPGTGHGDYGYTF.

The J gene is TRBJ2-1, the V gene TRBV28, with 8 bases matching TRBD2. CDR3 size: 14 residues. Germline trimming cut 4 bases from V and 8 bases from J; bases unmatched to any gene: 7. Germline CDR1 is MDHEN and CDR2 is SYDVKM. CDR3 amino acids: CASSSAGLAHEQFF. CDR3 sequence (DNA): TGTGCCAGCAGTTCAGCAGGACTAGCCCATGAGCAGTTCTTC.

This chain connects TRBV6-5 to TRBJ2-7; D is perhaps TRBD2 (5 bases). V was cut by 0 bases and J by 3 bases, with 12 bases left in between. Germline loops: CDR1 MNHEY, CDR2 SVGAGI. This CDR3 has 15 amino acids. The CDR3 spells CASSYSTSGLYEQYF. In DNA form, the CDR3 reads TGTGCCAGCAGTTACTCAACCAGCGGACTCTACGAGCAGTACTTC.

This clonotype came up a few times. This chain uses TRBV5-1 with TRBJ2-5; D possibly corresponds to TRBD2 (6 bases). The J call may be faulty, since TRBJ2-1 better matches the DNA end. This CDR3 spans 13 amino acids. The germline gives CDR1 SGHRS, CDR2 YFSETQ. The CDR3 region has the DNA TGCGCCAGCAGCCGCGGGACCACGAATGAGCAGTTCTTC. It is translated as CASSRGTTNEQFF.

Only a few counts were recorded for this clonotype. The V gene is TRBV12-3 or TRBV12-4, the J gene TRBJ2-1; TRBD2 aligns across 8 bases. The CDR3 is made up of 16 amino acids. J lost 2 bases, V lost 8 bases, and 11 bases had no gene match. The CDR3 loop is CASAQDGRATYNEQFF. In nucleotides, the CDR3 is TGTGCCAGCGCGCAAGACGGGAGGGCCACCTACAATGAGCAGTTCTTC.

This clonotype has only a few counts. This chain joins TRBV12-5 and TRBJ2-6; 7 bases are a match to TRBD1. Germline lookup yields CDR1 LGHNT and CDR2 FRNRAP. V lost 0 bases, J lost 2 bases, and 7 bases stayed unmatched. The CDR3 totals 18 residues. CDR3 loop: CASGLVRYRGTGANVLTF. For the CDR3, the DNA is TGTGCTAGTGGTTTGGTCCGGTACAGGGGTACTGGGGCCAACGTCCTGACTTTC. The variable domain in full, completed from reference TRBV12-5 and TRBJ2-6, reads DARVTQTPRHKVTEMGQEVTMRCQPILGHNTVFWYRQTMMQGLELLAYFRNRAPLDDSGMPKDRFSAEMPDATLATLKIQPSEPRDSAVYFCASGLVRYRGTGANVLTFGAGSRLTVL.

This clonotype was seen a handful of times. This chain links TRBV25-1 with TRBJ1-2; 11 bases fit TRBD1. CDR1 and CDR2 from the germline V gene are MGHDK and SYGVNS. With 6 bases clipped from V and 4 bases from J, the junction kept 4 bases outside the gene matches. There are 14 residues in the CDR3. As DNA, the CDR3 is TGTGCCAGCAGCGGACAGGGGGCGGTCTATGGCTACACCTTC. Its protein is CASSGQGAVYGYTF.

This sequence joins TRBV6-6 and TRBJ2-3, with a tentative D call TRBD2 (6 bases). Trimming stripped 7 bases from V and 1 base from J, with 6 bases between. Germline values: CDR1 MNHNY, CDR2 SVGAGI (reference sequence). The CDR3 spans 12 residues. The CDR3 loop reads CASTGGTDTQYF. The CDR3 region has the DNA TGTGCCAGCACGGGGGGCACAGATACGCAGTATTTT.

V usage is TRBV3-1 and J usage is TRBJ2-7; no firm D call. V was trimmed by 5 bases and J by 3 bases, leaving 8 bases between them. Germline V gene data show CDR1 as LGHDT and CDR2 as YNNKEL (reference sequence). The CDR3 is made up of 12 amino acids. The DNA of the CDR3 is TGTGCCAGCAGCGTGTCAAACTACGAGCAGTACTTC. It codes for CASSVSNYEQYF.

The chain joins TRBV15 to TRBJ1-2, with a weak D call TRBD1 (6 bases). CDR1 is LNHNV, CDR2 YYDKDF, per germline (reference sequence). The CDR3 runs to 19 residues. V dropped 2 bases and J dropped 2 bases, with 24 bases sitting between them. The chain's CDR3 is CATSRTKKGGEGKNYGYTF. CDR3 nucleotides: TGTGCCACCAGCAGAACGAAGAAGGGGGGGGAAGGGAAGAACTATGGCTACACCTTC.

The chain has TRBV20-1 and TRBJ2-1; D gene uncertain. CDR1 and CDR2 from the germline V gene are DFQATT and SNEGSKA (reference sequence). The germline V and J ends were trimmed by 3 bases and 10 bases, with 10 bases remaining between them. The CDR3 spans 11 residues. CDR3 sequence: CSASLRKEQFF. CDR3 DNA sequence: TGCAGTGCTAGTCTGCGGAAGGAGCAGTTCTTC.

This clonotype was detected a few times. The rearrangement uses TRBV5-1 and TRBJ2-2; D gene unclear. Germline-derived CDR1 and CDR2 are SGHRS and YFSETQ. The CDR3 is 13 amino acids. Trimming stripped 5 bases from V and 4 bases from J, with 9 bases between. DNA of the CDR3: TGCGCCAGCAGGACTGGGGTCACCGGGGAGCTGTTTTTT. Translation gives CASRTGVTGELFF.